These 17 T cell receptor beta chains were all obtained from the same sample, sequenced in a study of cytomegalovirus exposure and HLA in healthy donors listed by TCRdb under 2017. Library method: the immunoSEQ multiplex PCR assay. For the multiplex PCR, a mixture combining 60 forward primers for TCR Vbeta segments and 13 reverse primers for TCR Jbeta segments was used. Sourced from immuneACCESS, this table was stored by TCRdb with only in-frame sequences that have V and J called. A share of the clones is absent; for the studies checked, an unresolved V gene accounts for under half, and the remainder has no known explanation. The sample table contains approximately 220,000 clones; only one count was recorded for around 79% of them. 1.5% to 2% of the sample rests with the top ten. The material sequenced was PBMCs. Every receptor here comes from a man younger than 35 in good health and CMV-seronegative.

On this clone: The junction departs from germline at one end; a sequencing error may be responsible. The rearrangement uses TRBV7-7 and TRBJ2-7; 8 bases map to TRBD1. Germline CDR1 is SSHAT and CDR2 is FNYEAQ (reference sequence). The CDR3 covers 15 residues. CDR3 protein: CASSSGQGFSYEQYF. The CDR3 bases are TGTGCTAGCAGCTCCGGACAGGGATTCTCCTACGAGCAGTACTTC.

The chain uses TRBV4-3 and TRBJ2-3; 8 nucleotides agree with TRBD1. Germline CDR1 LGHNA, CDR2 YSLEER. After removal of 4 bases from V and 5 bases from J, the junction contained 8 bases not matched to a gene. The CDR3 has 15 amino acids. CDR3 sequence: CASSRGQGGGDTQYF. The CDR3 nucleotides read TGCGCCAGCAGCCGAGGACAGGGTGGGGGAGATACGCAGTATTTT.

The CDR3 nucleotides are TGTGCCAGCAGCTCAGGGACTAGCGGGGTCGCTAGCACAGATACGCAGTATTTT. Translated, it gives CASSSGTSGVASTDTQYF. V is TRBV11-3 and J is TRBJ2-3; 13 bases match TRBD2. J was trimmed by 0 bases and V by 4 bases; bases with no gene match: 7. Germline V gene data show CDR1 as SGHNT and CDR2 as YENEEA. CDR3 length: 18 residues. Full variable domain (rest looked up from reference TRBV11-3 and TRBJ2-3): EAGVVQSPRYKIIEKKQPVAFWCNPISGHNTLYWYLQNLGQGPELLIRYENEEAVDDSQLPKDRFSAERLKGVDSTLKIQPAELGDSAVYLCASSSGTSGVASTDTQYFGPGTRLTVL.

This clone is a singleton in its sample. The genes are TRBV19 and TRBJ2-7; D is possibly TRBD1 or TRBD2 (7 bases each). Trimming stripped 4 bases from V and 3 bases from J, with 16 bases between. The CDR3 totals 15 residues. Germline V gene lookup returns CDR1 LNHDA and CDR2 SQIVND (reference sequence). Here the CDR3 DNA reads TGTGCCAGTAGTAAAGACAGGGAGGGGCACTACGAGCAGTACTTC. It translates to CASSKDREGHYEQYF.

This chain connects TRBV30 to TRBJ1-3; 7 bases align to TRBD1. The germline V gene has CDR1 GTSNPN and CDR2 SVGIG (reference sequence). The CDR3 runs to 18 residues. Written as DNA, the CDR3 is TGTGCTACCAGCCTAAGACAGGGACGAGGGACTTCTGGAAACACCATATATTTT. It is translated as CATSLRQGRGTSGNTIYF. The full variable domain, in which reference TRBV30 and TRBJ1-3 provide the parts outside the CDR3, is SQTIHQWPATLVQPVGSPLSLECTVEGTSNPNLYWYRQAAGRGLQLLFYSVGIGQISSEVPQNLSASRPQDRQFILSSKKLLLSDSGFYLCATSLRQGRGTSGNTIYFGEGSWLTVV.

Concerning this clone: The germline gene is not matched at one end of the junction; a read error may be the cause. This rearrangement joins TRBV7-9 to TRBJ2-2; TRBD2 aligns across 13 bases. Germline V gene lookup returns CDR1 SEHNR and CDR2 FQNEAQ (reference sequence). The CDR3 is made up of 16 amino acids. CDR3 protein: CSSSSRLAGGTGELFF. The CDR3 bases are TGTTCCAGCAGCTCGCGACTAGCGGGGGGCACCGGGGAGCTGTTTTTT. The full variable domain, with the rest looked up from reference TRBV7-9 and TRBJ2-2, is DTGVSQNPRHKITKRGQNVTFRCDPISEHNRLYWYRQTLGQGPEFLTYFQNEAQLEKSRLLSDRFSAERPKGSFSTLEIQRTEQGDSAMYLCSSSSRLAGGTGELFFGEGSRLTVL.

This clone was seen repeatedly, ten times or more. The V call is TRBV2, the J call TRBJ2-5, with 8 positions matching TRBD1. CDR1 is SNHLY and CDR2 is FYNNEI in the germline V gene. The length of the CDR3 is 16 residues. Unmatched junction bases numbered 7, after V lost 3 bases and J lost 1 base. The CDR3 here is CASSEDREWGQETQYF. Here the CDR3 DNA reads TGTGCCAGCAGTGAGGACAGGGAATGGGGCCAAGAGACCCAGTACTTC. The entire variable domain, with the rest obtained from reference TRBV2 and TRBJ2-5, is as follows: EPEVTQTPSHQVTQMGQEVILRCVPISNHLYFYWYRQILGQKVEFLVSFYNNEISEKSEIFDDQFSVERPDGSNFTLKIRSTKLEDSAMYFCASSEDREWGQETQYFGPGTRLLVL.

The V call is TRBV27, the J call TRBJ1-5; D possibly corresponds to TRBD1 (6 bases). CDR1 MNHEY and CDR2 SMNVEV come from the germline V gene (reference sequence). This CDR3 has 13 amino acids. V lost 4 bases to trimming and J lost 5 bases, with 9 bases between them. In nucleotides, the CDR3 is TGTGCCAGCAGTTCGGGGGGCCATCAGCCCCAGCATTTT. This translates into CASSSGGHQPQHF.

The gene calls are TRBV14 and TRBJ2-1; D may be TRBD2 (6 bases). The V end was cut by 0 bases, the J end by 4 bases, with 13 bases between. Germline assignment: CDR1 SGHDN and CDR2 FVKESK. CDR3 length equals 16 residues. CDR3 residues: CASSQEVGLMYNEQFF. The DNA for the CDR3 is TGTGCCAGCAGCCAAGAGGTTGGACTAATGTACAATGAGCAGTTCTTC.

V and J are TRBV6-1 and TRBJ1-2, with D perhaps TRBD1 (5 bases). V was cut by 1 base and J by 4 bases, with 10 bases left in between. Germline CDR1 reads MNHNS; CDR2 reads SASEGT. The CDR3 runs to 14 residues. In DNA, the CDR3 is TGTGCCAGCAGTGAAGAGGCAGGGCGCTATGGCTACACCTTC. It codes for CASSEEAGRYGYTF.

This chain links TRBV27 with TRBJ2-3; D perhaps matches TRBD1 (6 bases). The CDR3 covers 14 residues. V lost 8 bases to trimming and J lost 1 base, with 13 bases between them. The germline gives CDR1 MNHEY, CDR2 SMNVEV (reference sequence). In DNA, the CDR3 is TGTGCCAGCGGACGACAGGTCGGCACAGATACGCAGTATTTT. It codes for CASGRQVGTDTQYF.

This clone was seen only a few times. The chain carries TRBV25-1 and TRBJ2-7; 8 bases are a match to TRBD1. This CDR3 is built from 14 residues. Germline V lookup: CDR1 MGHDK, CDR2 SYGVNS. Trimming cost V 3 bases and J 2 bases; bases outside gene matches: 3. Here the CDR3 DNA reads TGTGCCAGCAGTGAGTTACAGGGGGCCTACGAGCAGTACTTC. Translating it yields CASSELQGAYEQYF.

V and J are TRBV4-3 and TRBJ2-3, with 7 bases identical to TRBD2. The V gene's germline CDR1 is LGHNA and CDR2 YSLEER. There are 15 residues in the CDR3. With V trimmed by 1 base and J by 8 bases, 9 bases remained unmatched. The CDR3 here is CASSQGGLGEGTQYF. The CDR3 DNA is TGCGCCAGCAGCCAAGGGGGCTTGGGGGAGGGTACGCAGTATTTT.

V is TRBV27 and J is TRBJ2-1; the match to TRBD1 covers 8 bases. Germline-derived CDR1 and CDR2 are MNHEY and SMNVEV (reference sequence). The CDR3 covers 15 residues. Trimming took 6 bases from V and 6 from J; bases not matched to a gene: 10. The CDR3 DNA follows: TGTGCCAGCAGCCCTGACAGGGGACGTGCCAATGAGCAGTTCTTC. Translating gives CASSPDRGRANEQFF.

This chain links TRBV15 with TRBJ2-7; 12 nucleotides agree with TRBD2. Germline V gene data show CDR1 as LNHNV and CDR2 as YYDKDF (reference sequence). This CDR3 region has 19 residues. After removal of 0 bases from V and 5 bases from J, the junction contained 14 bases not matched to a gene. The CDR3 nucleotides are TGTGCCACCAGCAGAGAACGAGCTAGCGGGGGGGAGGTTGTCGACGAGCAGTACTTC. It encodes CATSRERASGGEVVDEQYF.

The chain recombines TRBV15 with TRBJ2-3; unclear D gene. The CDR3 length is 15 residues. Trimming took 0 bases from V and 1 from J, leaving 8 bases between them. CDR1 LNHNV and CDR2 YYDKDF come from the germline V gene (reference sequence). CDR3 DNA: TGTGCCACCAGCAGAGAAGCCCCTCGCACAGATACGCAGTATTTT. This codes for CATSREAPRTDTQYF. The variable domain in full, with the rest retrieved from reference TRBV15 and TRBJ2-3, is DAMVIQNPRYQVTQFGKPVTLSCSQTLNHNVMYWYQQKSSQAPKLLFHYYDKDFNNEADTPDNFQSRRPNTSFCFLDIRSPGLGDTAMYLCATSREAPRTDTQYFGPGTRLTVL.

The V gene is TRBV5-1, the J gene TRBJ1-1; 9 positions agree with TRBD1. CDR1 and CDR2 from the germline V gene are SGHRS and YFSETQ. The CDR3 runs 14 residues. Germline trimming cut 3 bases from V and 3 bases from J; bases unmatched to any gene: 3. The chain's CDR3 is CASSSQGADTEAFF. DNA for the CDR3: TGCGCCAGCAGCTCACAGGGGGCTGACACTGAAGCTTTCTTT.